This entry lists 22 T cell receptor beta chains sequenced from one sample in a study of T cell responses to AZD1222 COVID-19 vaccine. Only in-frame clones appear in the TCRdb table, and some are missing; sequencing was by immunoSEQ multiplex PCR. The sample records more than 100,000 clones, 92% being singletons. This specimen consisted of peripheral blood, obtained on day 0 of AZD1222 vaccination. The source of these receptors is an adult in good health.

The genes are TRBV5-1 and TRBJ2-7; 12 bases agree with TRBD1. This CDR3 spans 15 amino acids. V trimming: 4 bases; J trimming: 3 bases; junction bases outside the gene matches: 5. Germline V gives CDR1 SGHRS, CDR2 YFSETQ. The CDR3 protein is CASSPGTGGFYEQYF. The CDR3 DNA reads TGCGCCAGCAGCCCGGGGACAGGGGGCTTCTACGAGCAGTACTTC.

The chain has TRBV12-3 or TRBV12-4 and TRBJ1-1; a weak D match, TRBD1 (6 bases). The CDR3 is made up of 11 amino acids. V gave up 2 bases and J gave up 12 bases, with 10 bases separating them. CDR3 region: CASSLSGETFF. DNA for the CDR3: TGTGCCAGCAGTTTATCAGGGGAGACTTTCTTT.

The chain joins TRBV4-3 to TRBJ2-7; 7 bases map to TRBD2. The CDR3 length is 15 residues. J gave up 4 bases and V 1 base, and 7 bases lay outside the gene matches. Germline values: CDR1 LGHNA, CDR2 YSLEER. The CDR3 loop is CASSQVPTRGYEQYF. As DNA, the CDR3 is TGCGCCAGCAGCCAAGTTCCCACGCGGGGGTACGAGCAGTACTTC.

This rearrangement joins TRBV4-3 to TRBJ2-2; D not certain. The V gene lost 0 bases and the J gene lost 7 bases, with 12 bases spanning the gap. The CDR3 totals 15 residues. Germline V gene data show CDR1 as LGHNA and CDR2 as YSLEER. The CDR3 spells CASSQDTSRGGELFF. CDR3 bases: TGCGCCAGCAGCCAAGATACCAGCAGAGGCGGGGAGCTGTTTTTT.

The chain recombines TRBV15 with TRBJ2-5; 8 bases align to TRBD2. Germline V gene data show CDR1 as LNHNV and CDR2 as YYDKDF (reference sequence). V shed 8 bases and J 0 bases; nucleotides not matched to a gene: 8. The CDR3 loop spans 15 amino acids. The CDR3 DNA reads as TGTGCCACCGGGCCGGGGGGGTGGTACCAAGAGACCCAGTACTTC. This translates into CATGPGGWYQETQYF.

This clone showed up just once. The genes are TRBV10-3 and TRBJ1-2, with D tentatively TRBD1 (6 bases). CDR1 and CDR2 from the germline V gene are ENHRY and SYGVKD. The length of the CDR3 is 14 residues. Trimming left V 2 bases short and J 6 bases short, with 13 bases between. CDR3 DNA sequence: TGTGCCATCAGTGAGACACAGGGAGGAGATGGCTACACCTTC. Its translation is CAISETQGGDGYTF.

The chain has TRBV6-5 and TRBJ1-4; 8 bases fit TRBD1. After removal of 5 bases from V and 6 bases from J, the junction contained 5 bases not matched to a gene. The germline CDR1 and CDR2 sequences are MNHEY and SVGAGI. The CDR3 is made up of 14 amino acids. The CDR3 DNA sequence: TGTGCCAGCAGTACAGGGGGAGGGGATGAAAAACTGTTTTTT. Translated, it gives CASSTGGGDEKLFF.

The chain recombines TRBV7-2 with TRBJ2-6, with D possibly being TRBD2 (5 bases). The CDR3 length is 16 residues. CDR1 SGHTA and CDR2 FQGNSA come from the germline V gene. With 1 base removed from V and 1 base from J, the gap between germline ends came to 8 bases. The CDR3 DNA sequence: TGTGCCAGCAGCTTAGTCCGGGGATCTGGGGCCAACGTCCTGACTTTC. The encoded protein is CASSLVRGSGANVLTF.

In this sample, this clone turned up once. The genes are TRBV2 and TRBJ2-7; 9 bases are a match to TRBD2. The CDR3 loop spans 16 amino acids. The V gene's germline CDR1 is SNHLY and CDR2 FYNNEI. V was pared by 6 bases and J by 2 bases, with 11 bases of the junction left unmatched. The CDR3 nucleotides are TGTGCCAGCAGCGAGACTATAGCGGGGGCCACCTACGAGCAGTACTTC. This sequence encodes CASSETIAGATYEQYF.

V and J are TRBV5-4 and TRBJ2-1, with 7 bases aligning to TRBD2. The CDR3 sequence is 18 residues long. The ends lost 0 bases at V and 0 bases at J; junction bases unmatched: 9. Germline V gene data show CDR1 as SGHNT and CDR2 as YYREEE (reference sequence). In DNA form, the CDR3 reads TGTGCCAGCAGCTTGGCCACGGCTAGCGGTACCTCCTACAATGAGCAGTTCTTC. This codes for CASSLATASGTSYNEQFF.

The V call is TRBV5-6, the J call TRBJ2-1; no definite D call. CDR3 length equals 13 residues. CDR1 is SGHDT and CDR2 is YYEEEE in the germline V gene. V was clipped by 4 bases and J by 7 bases, with 12 bases between them. CDR3 DNA: TGTGCCAGCAGCCCTATATTAGGGAATGAGCAGTTCTTC. As protein: CASSPILGNEQFF. Combining the CDR3 with reference TRBV5-6 and TRBJ2-1 gives the whole variable domain DAGVTQSPTHLIKTRGQQVTLRCSPKSGHDTVSWYQQALGQGPQFIFQYYEEEERQRGNFPDRFSGHQFPNYSSELNVNALLLGDSALYLCASSPILGNEQFFGPGTRLTVL.

The rearrangement links TRBV6-5 to TRBJ2-7; D is possibly TRBD1 or TRBD2 (7 bases each). The CDR3 runs to 14 residues. Per the germline V gene, CDR1 is MNHEY and CDR2 is SVGAGI. V lost 5 bases, J lost 7 bases, and 18 bases lay in between. The CDR3 DNA is TGTGCCAGCAGTACCCGACAGGGAGCGGGGGAGCAGTACTTC. It translates to CASSTRQGAGEQYF.

The V call is TRBV4-1, the J call TRBJ2-7, with TRBD2 matching over 9 bases. V lost 4 bases to trimming and J lost 6 bases; unmatched junction nucleotides: 13. The CDR3 contains 16 residues. Germline CDR1 is MGHRA and CDR2 is YSYEKL. In DNA, the CDR3 is TGCGCCAGCAGCCCCGGGGAGAGCGGGAGGCGAGGCGAGCAGTACTTC. It encodes CASSPGESGRRGEQYF.

The rearrangement uses TRBV7-2 and TRBJ2-5; tentatively, D is TRBD2 (6 bases). The CDR3 covers 14 residues. V was clipped by 5 bases and J by 5 bases, with 15 bases between them. CDR1 is SGHTA, CDR2 FQGNSA, per germline. CDR3 DNA: TGTGCCAGCAGCCACCGGACTGCGGGGGAGACCCAGTACTTC. Translating gives CASSHRTAGETQYF.

The chain combines TRBV7-2 with TRBJ1-3; no definite D call. The CDR3 is made up of 16 amino acids. V was cut by 1 base and J by 3 bases, with 13 bases left in between. Germline lookup yields CDR1 SGHTA and CDR2 FQGNSA. CDR3 nucleotides: TGTGCCAGCAGCTTAGAAATTGGGGTGTTTGGAAACACCATATATTTT. Protein product: CASSLEIGVFGNTIYF.

This chain joins TRBV29-1 and TRBJ1-2, with TRBD1 as a possible D gene (5 bases). Trimming took off 3 bases at V and 7 bases at J, with 12 bases between the two ends. The CDR3 contains 12 residues. Germline assignment: CDR1 SQVTM and CDR2 ANQGSEA. The CDR3 DNA sequence: TGCAGCGTTGATTTGGGGGACGTTGGCTACACCTTC. Protein sequence: CSVDLGDVGYTF.

The chain recombines TRBV6-5 with TRBJ2-1; TRBD1 matches 11 bases. Trimming took 10 bases from V and 8 from J; bases not matched to a gene: 4. In germline, CDR1 is MNHEY, CDR2 SVGAGI. The CDR3 extends over 12 amino acids. The CDR3 is CATDRGRDEQFF. The CDR3 region has the DNA TGTGCCACGGACAGGGGGCGCGATGAGCAGTTCTTC.

V and J are TRBV5-1 and TRBJ2-1, with TRBD2 matching 9 bases. Germline-derived CDR1 and CDR2 are SGHRS and YFSETQ. The CDR3 spans 17 residues. Unmatched junction bases numbered 10, after V lost 0 bases and J lost 6 bases. In nucleotides, the CDR3 is TGCGCCAGCAGCTTGGGGGTAGCGGGGGCCCTGGGCAATGAGCAGTTCTTC. Protein: CASSLGVAGALGNEQFF.

The chain is built from TRBV5-1 and TRBJ1-1; D uncertain. V lost 1 base to trimming and J lost 6 bases, with 7 bases between them. The CDR3 runs 12 residues. Germline V lookup: CDR1 SGHRS, CDR2 YFSETQ. The CDR3 is CASSLLGAEAFF. In DNA, the CDR3 is TGCGCCAGCAGCTTGCTCGGGGCTGAAGCTTTCTTT.

The chain employs TRBV4-3 and TRBJ2-3, with 9 nucleotides matching TRBD2. The germline V gene encodes CDR1 LGHNA and CDR2 YSLEER. Trimming at V came to 4 bases and at J to 1 base, leaving 12 bases not matched to a gene. This CDR3 contains 18 residues. The CDR3 nucleotides read TGCGCCAGCAGCCGAGAAGTGGCGGGGGGGCCGGGCACAGATACGCAGTATTTT. Protein sequence: CASSREVAGGPGTDTQYF.

This clone has more than one count but fewer than ten. The chain recombines TRBV6-1 with TRBJ2-7; no clear D. The ends were cut back, 2 bases at V and 3 bases at J, with 5 bases in the middle. Germline V gene data show CDR1 as MNHNS and CDR2 as SASEGT. This CDR3 has 12 amino acids. This CDR3 reads CASSELDYEQYF. The CDR3 DNA reads TGTGCCAGCAGTGAACTGGACTACGAGCAGTACTTC.

The chain joins TRBV6-5 to TRBJ2-7, with 8 bases that match TRBD1. V was clipped by 7 bases and J by 5 bases; unmatched bases: 10. The germline CDR1 and CDR2 sequences are MNHEY and SVGAGI. The CDR3 has 14 residues. CDR3 amino acids: CASKPQGAQNEQYF. CDR3 in DNA: TGTGCCAGCAAACCCCAGGGGGCGCAGAACGAGCAGTACTTC.